These T cell receptor beta chains were read from a single sample in a study of blood T cell repertoires in COVID-19. The table came from immunoSEQ multiplex PCR; TCRdb's copy has only in-frame clones and leaves some out. Seen here are 350,000 to 450,000 clones, over 75% observed once, and the top ten hold approximately 2.5%. The sample taken for sequencing was peripheral blood. The receptor source for this set is a woman aged 55-75 years with COVID-19, enrolled during active disease. Both conserved end residues are part of each CDR3. Each record gives: V gene, CDR3 protein.

TRBV6-5	CASSYSSSGKAEQYF
TRBV5-5	CASSWDSLVGNTIYF
TRBV27	CASSLLAVPSGANVLTF
TRBV5-1	CASSPGEASGVGRGQYF
TRBV7-8	CASSPWASSSGNTIYF
TRBV6-6	CASSYSPSGAETQYF
TRBV19	CASSIAVRREQFF
TRBV5-5	CASSRGLGNSDTEAFF
TRBV6-6	CASSSPGTANSPLHF
TRBV10-2	CASSVSRSYNEQFF
TRBV7-2	CASSLGNSGTGTQYF
TRBV28	CASSYGSPFKTNYGYTF
TRBV28	CASSLADRGRYGYTF
TRBV7-3	CASSPDRNYGYTF
TRBV18	CASSPGTVHNSPLHF
TRBV19	CASTLSGSVQFF
TRBV18	CASSPSQEAQGSFF
TRBV19	CASSNRDRVSGGYTF
TRBV2	CASSVRVDYGYTF
TRBV5-6	CASSLGGQVSYEQYF
TRBV3-1/TRBV3-2	CASSLQEGGGYEQYF
TRBV30	CAWGRGGPYNEQFF
TRBV18	CASSPLPSGGRTDTQYF
TRBV5-1	CASGKGTGDTEAFF
TRBV7-2	CASSLRFPGGRVGYEQYF
TRBV20-1	CSATRVEAFF
TRBV9	CASSVGGGAVNEQFF
TRBV4-1	CASSQDSGGSTDTQYF
TRBV27	CASSTFEGEAQYF
TRBV30	CAWSNQNTEAFF
TRBV5-1	CASSLVNDSPLHF
TRBV5-6	CASSFLGQGAGTGELFF
TRBV2	CASGIQRQETQYF
TRBV5-6	CASSPDVAGGSETQYF
TRBV19	CAARSRVYNSPLHF
TRBV2	CASRDGGIGAFF
TRBV5-1	CASSLAGSSGGFQETQYF
TRBV4-1	CASSQDRFYEQYF
TRBV11-1	CASSPWTGESTGELFF
TRBV18	CASSPLGGVTGNTEAFF
TRBV7-8	CASSLAGLAVETQYF
TRBV7-9	CASSKLSGGLHNTQYF
TRBV4-1	CASSQDLGGKDTQYF
TRBV10-1	CASSDPLTGTDEQFF
TRBV29-1	CSVEDGTGGIGANVLTF
TRBV6-5	CATLQGNYGYTF
TRBV6-1	CASSELPGQGIQPQHF
TRBV30	CAWSPRSTGELFF
TRBV2	CAGNRGQGSYEQYF
TRBV19	CASSRTGDEKLFF
TRBV10-1	CASTYRDRNSPLHF
TRBV11-2	CASSPTTGSSSYNSPLHF
TRBV28	CASSPPTGGVEQFF
TRBV13	CASSRETSGGVNEQFF
TRBV6-1	CASSEWGTGGSPLHF